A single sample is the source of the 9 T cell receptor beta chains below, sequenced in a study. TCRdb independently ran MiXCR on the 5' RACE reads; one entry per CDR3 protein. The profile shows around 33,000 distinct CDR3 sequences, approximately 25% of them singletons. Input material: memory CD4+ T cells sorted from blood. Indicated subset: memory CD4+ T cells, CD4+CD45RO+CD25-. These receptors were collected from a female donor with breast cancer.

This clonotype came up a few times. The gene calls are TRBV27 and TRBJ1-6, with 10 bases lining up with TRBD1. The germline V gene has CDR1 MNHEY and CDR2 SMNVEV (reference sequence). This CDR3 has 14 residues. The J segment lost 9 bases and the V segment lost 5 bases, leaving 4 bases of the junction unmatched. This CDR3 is CASSPGQGISPLHF. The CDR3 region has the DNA TGTGCCAGCAGTCCGGGACAGGGGATTTCACCCCTCCACTTT.

In DNA form, the CDR3 reads TGTGCCAGCAGAGCGATAGGTTACAATGAGCAGTTCTTC. This codes for CASRAIGYNEQFF. The chain carries TRBV12-3 or TRBV12-4 and TRBJ2-1; D call uncertain. The CDR3 contains 13 residues. V was pared by 6 bases and J by 4 bases, with 10 bases between.

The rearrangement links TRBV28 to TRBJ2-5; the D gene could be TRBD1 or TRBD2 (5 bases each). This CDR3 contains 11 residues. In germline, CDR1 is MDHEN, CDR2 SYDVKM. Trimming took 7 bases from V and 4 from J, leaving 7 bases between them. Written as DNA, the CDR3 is TGTGCCAGCATGGGGGTAGAGACCCAGTACTTC. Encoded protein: CASMGVETQYF. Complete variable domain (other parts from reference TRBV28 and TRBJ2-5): DVKVTQSSRYLVKRTGEKVFLECVQDMDHENMFWYRQDPGLGLRLIYFSYDVKMKEKGDIPEGYSVSREKKERFSLILESASTNQTSMYLCASMGVETQYFGPGTRLLVL.

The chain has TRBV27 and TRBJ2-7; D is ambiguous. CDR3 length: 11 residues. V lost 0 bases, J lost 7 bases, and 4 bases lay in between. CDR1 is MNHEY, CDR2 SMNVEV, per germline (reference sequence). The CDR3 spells CASSLSGEQYF. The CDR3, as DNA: TGTGCCAGCAGTTTATCAGGAGAGCAGTACTTC.

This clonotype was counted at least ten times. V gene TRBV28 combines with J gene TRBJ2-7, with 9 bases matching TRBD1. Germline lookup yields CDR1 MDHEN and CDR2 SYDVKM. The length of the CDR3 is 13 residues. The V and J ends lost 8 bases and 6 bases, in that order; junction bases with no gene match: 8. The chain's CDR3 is CASDRGILGEQYF. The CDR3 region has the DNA TGTGCCAGCGACAGGGGGATTCTTGGCGAGCAGTACTTC.

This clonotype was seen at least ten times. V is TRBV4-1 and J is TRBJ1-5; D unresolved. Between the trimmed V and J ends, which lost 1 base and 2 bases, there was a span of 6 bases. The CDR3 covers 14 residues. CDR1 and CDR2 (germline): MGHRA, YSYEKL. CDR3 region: CASSQVFRNQPQHF. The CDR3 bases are TGCGCCAGCAGCCAAGTGTTCCGCAATCAGCCCCAGCATTTT.

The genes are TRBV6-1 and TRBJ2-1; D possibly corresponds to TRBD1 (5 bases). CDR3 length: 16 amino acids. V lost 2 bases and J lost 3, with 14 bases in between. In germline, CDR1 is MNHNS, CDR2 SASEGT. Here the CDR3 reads CASSERTWGGYNEQFF. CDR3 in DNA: TGTGCCAGCAGTGAAAGGACATGGGGCGGCTACAATGAGCAGTTCTTC.

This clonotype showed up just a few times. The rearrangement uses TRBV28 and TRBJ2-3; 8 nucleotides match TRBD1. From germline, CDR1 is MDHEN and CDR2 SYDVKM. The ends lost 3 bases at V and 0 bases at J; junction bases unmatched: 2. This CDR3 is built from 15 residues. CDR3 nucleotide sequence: TGTGCCAGCAGTTTGAGGACAGGGAGCACAGATACGCAGTATTTT. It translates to CASSLRTGSTDTQYF.

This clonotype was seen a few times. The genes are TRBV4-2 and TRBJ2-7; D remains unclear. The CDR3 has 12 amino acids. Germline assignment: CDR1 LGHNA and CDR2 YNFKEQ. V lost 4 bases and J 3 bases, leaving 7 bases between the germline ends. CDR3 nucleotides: TGTGCCAGCAGCCCGAAGGGCTACGAGCAGTACTTC. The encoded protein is CASSPKGYEQYF.